Presented here are 17 T cell receptor beta chains from one specimen sequenced in a study of vaccination and CD4 T cells after COVID-19. Which antigens these TCRs recognize remains unknown. Documented treatment: roughly 11-day PBMC culture with coronavirus spike peptide pools or control peptides (ViraFEST assay). The Oncomine TCR Beta short-read assay was what sequenced the DNA obtained from cultured CD4+ T cells. TCRdb itself ran the PCR reads through MiXCR, one entry per CDR3 protein. The profile shows 10,000 to 15,000 distinct CDR3 sequences, 40% to 50% of them singletons. The sequencing here drew on CD4+ T cells from blood, cultured in vitro, taken before SARS-CoV-2 vaccination. The origin of the receptors is a human donor who had recovered from COVID-19.

The chain uses TRBV20-1 and TRBJ1-2; D is perhaps TRBD1 (6 bases). The CDR3 has 13 amino acids. Germline lookup yields CDR1 DFQATT and CDR2 SNEGSKA (reference sequence). V shed 3 bases and J shed 2 bases, with 10 bases lying between them. This CDR3 is CSARGHNNYGYTF. DNA for the CDR3: TGCAGTGCTAGGGGACATAACAACTATGGCTACACCTTC.

The CDR3 loop reads CASRGRTGTYEQYF. The CDR3 nucleotides read TGTGCCAGCAGGGGCAGGACAGGGACATACGAGCAGTACTTC. The V call is TRBV28, the J call TRBJ2-7; 8 positions match TRBD1. The CDR3 has 14 amino acids. Unmatched junction bases numbered 8, after V lost 6 bases and J lost 4 bases. CDR1 is MDHEN, CDR2 SYDVKM, per germline.

J is TRBJ1-5 and V is TRBV27; D call uncertain. With 3 bases removed from V and 7 bases from J, the gap between germline ends came to 10 bases. The CDR3 length is 13 residues. CDR1 and CDR2 (germline): MNHEY, SMNVEV (reference sequence). The CDR3 loop is CASSFSFGQPQHF. The CDR3, as DNA: TGTGCCAGCAGTTTCTCCTTCGGACAGCCCCAGCATTTT.

The J gene is TRBJ2-3, the V gene TRBV20-1, with TRBD2 identical over 11 bases. This CDR3 region has 17 residues. Trimming at V came to 6 bases and at J to 0 bases, leaving 11 bases not matched to a gene. Germline CDR1 reads DFQATT; CDR2 reads SNEGSKA (reference sequence). This chain's CDR3 is CSASLAGGPPSTDTQYF. The CDR3 DNA follows: TGCAGTGCCTCGCTAGCGGGGGGCCCTCCTAGCACAGATACGCAGTATTTT.

The chain links TRBV12-3 or TRBV12-4 to TRBJ1-6; D is ambiguous. V was pared by 2 bases and J by 4 bases, with 6 bases between. The CDR3 runs to 14 residues. The CDR3 nucleotides read TGTGCCAGCAGTTTACCGGGGTATAATTCACCCCTCCACTTT. Translation: CASSLPGYNSPLHF.

The J gene is TRBJ1-4, the V gene TRBV25-1, with 9 bases aligning to TRBD1. Germline CDR1 MGHDK, CDR2 SYGVNS. The J segment lost 8 bases and the V segment lost 4 bases, leaving 2 bases of the junction unmatched. This CDR3 contains 13 residues. CDR3 DNA: TGTGCCAGCAGTGGGACAGGGGTGGAAAAACTGTTTTTT. Translation gives CASSGTGVEKLFF. Looking up the rest from reference TRBV25-1 and TRBJ1-4 gives the full variable domain: EADIYQTPRYLVIGTGKKITLECSQTMGHDKMYWYQQDPGMELHLIHYSYGVNSTEKGDLSSESTVSRIRTEHFPLTLESARPSHTSQYLCASSGTGVEKLFFGSGTQLSVL.

This clonotype was observed a few times. This chain uses TRBV2 with TRBJ1-5, with TRBD1 matching over 10 bases. Per germline, CDR1 SNHLY and CDR2 FYNNEI. The length of the CDR3 is 16 residues. Trimming at V came to 6 bases and at J to 1 base, leaving 6 bases not matched to a gene. CDR3 sequence: CASSRQGARSNQPQHF. The CDR3 DNA is TGTGCCAGCAGCAGACAGGGGGCTCGGAGCAATCAGCCCCAGCATTTT.

J is TRBJ2-3 and V is TRBV7-2; 10 nucleotides align to TRBD2. The CDR3 spans 16 residues. J gave up 6 bases and V 5 bases, and 11 bases lay outside the gene matches. Germline V gives CDR1 SGHTA, CDR2 FQGNSA. Here the CDR3 DNA reads TGTGCCAGCAGCAGCTTAGCGGGGGGTTTTTCTGATACGCAGTATTTT. Translated, it gives CASSSLAGGFSDTQYF.

J is TRBJ1-2 and V is TRBV19; TRBD1 matches at 7 bases. Germline lookup yields CDR1 LNHDA and CDR2 SQIVND (reference sequence). The CDR3 covers 13 residues. The trim removed 7 bases at V and 1 base at J, leaving 3 bases unmatched. The CDR3 loop is CASTRGGNYGYTF. In DNA, the CDR3 is TGTGCCAGTACCAGGGGGGGTAACTATGGCTACACCTTC. Filled out from reference TRBV19 and TRBJ1-2, the complete variable domain reads DGGITQSPKYLFRKEGQNVTLSCEQNLNHDAMYWYRQDPGQGLRLIYYSQIVNDFQKGDIAEGYSVSREKKESFPLTVTSAQKNPTAFYLCASTRGGNYGYTFGSGTRLTVV.

The chain links TRBV10-3 to TRBJ2-7, with 7 bases identical to TRBD2. CDR1 ENHRY and CDR2 SYGVKD come from the germline V gene. The CDR3 is 17 residues long. With 0 bases clipped from V and 5 bases from J, the junction kept 13 bases outside the gene matches. CDR3 coding DNA: TGTGCCATCAGTGAGTCTCGGGCAAGGACTAGGTGGAACGAGCAGTACTTC. Its translation is CAISESRARTRWNEQYF.

V and J are TRBV19 and TRBJ1-6, with TRBD1 identical over 10 bases. The CDR3 runs to 16 residues. Germline values: CDR1 LNHDA, CDR2 SQIVND (reference sequence). Trimming at V came to 6 bases and at J to 9 bases, leaving 11 bases not matched to a gene. The CDR3 reads CASSPDRGYTASPLHF. The CDR3, as DNA: TGTGCCAGTAGCCCGGACAGGGGGTATACTGCTTCACCCCTCCACTTT.

The chain uses TRBV30 and TRBJ1-2; D is unresolved. V dropped 0 bases and J dropped 4 bases, with 15 bases sitting between them. The CDR3 is 15 amino acids. CDR1 is GTSNPN and CDR2 is SVGIG in the germline V gene (reference sequence). The CDR3 region has the DNA TGTGCCTGGAGTGTCTCCCCACCCCGGTCCTATGGCTACACCTTC. This codes for CAWSVSPPRSYGYTF.

The sample holds a few counts of this clonotype. J is TRBJ2-1 and V is TRBV20-1; either TRBD1 or TRBD2 may supply D (6 bases each). Germline CDR1 and CDR2: DFQATT and SNEGSKA (reference sequence). The CDR3 has 16 amino acids. Trimming pared 6 bases from V and 6 bases from J, leaving 24 bases between. CDR3 in amino acids: CSAGGRDPTILNEQFF. In DNA form, the CDR3 reads TGCAGTGCGGGGGGCCGGGACCCAACAATCCTCAATGAGCAGTTCTTC.

This clonotype was seen a few times. The chain couples TRBV15 to TRBJ2-7; maybe TRBD2 (6 bases). CDR1 is LNHNV and CDR2 is YYDKDF in the germline V gene (reference sequence). This CDR3 contains 13 residues. The germline V and J ends were trimmed by 1 base and 3 bases, with 7 bases remaining between them. Here the CDR3 DNA reads TGTGCCACCAGCAGAGGGGGGGTCTACGAGCAGTACTTC. It translates to CATSRGGVYEQYF. The whole variable domain, filled in from reference TRBV15 and TRBJ2-7, reads DAMVIQNPRYQVTQFGKPVTLSCSQTLNHNVMYWYQQKSSQAPKLLFHYYDKDFNNEADTPDNFQSRRPNTSFCFLDIRSPGLGDTAMYLCATSRGGVYEQYFGPGTRLTVT.

In DNA, the CDR3 is TGTGCCAGTAGTAGGGGAAACAGCAATCAGCCCCAGCATTTT. Amino acid sequence: CASSRGNSNQPQHF. The rearrangement joins TRBV19 to TRBJ1-5; the D is unclear. Trimming took off 4 bases at V and 1 base at J, with 8 bases between the two ends. The germline V gene has CDR1 LNHDA and CDR2 SQIVND (reference sequence). The CDR3 runs to 14 residues.

This clonotype was seen once. The chain is built from TRBV28 and TRBJ2-7, with a weak D call TRBD2 (6 bases). This CDR3 spans 15 amino acids. Germline V lookup: CDR1 MDHEN, CDR2 SYDVKM. Trimming removed 3 bases at V and 1 base at J, with 13 bases between. CDR3 amino acids: CASSFQGGGSYEQYF. In nucleotides, the CDR3 is TGTGCCAGCAGTTTTCAGGGCGGAGGGTCCTACGAGCAGTACTTC.

The chain is built from TRBV20-1 and TRBJ2-1; D is unresolved. Germline values: CDR1 DFQATT, CDR2 SNEGSKA (reference sequence). The length of the CDR3 is 16 residues. V shed 0 bases and J shed 0 bases, with 12 bases lying between them. CDR3 protein: CSARDKRPISYNEQFF. The CDR3 region has the DNA TGCAGTGCTAGAGATAAGAGGCCTATCTCCTACAATGAGCAGTTCTTC.